The clone carrying this TCR beta chain was counted between two and nine times. The antigen is not known. The data belong to a study of blood T cells in healthy people across ages. The study's findings and limits: From one million sequenced T cells, diversity estimates were lower bounds.

V lost 6 bases and J 3 bases, leaving 16 bases between the germline ends. The CDR3 has 15 amino acids. Germline assignment: CDR1 SGHAT and CDR2 FQNNGV. Through a sample-barcoded 5' primer and a J-beta primer mix, a second PCR was run for about 6 to 11 cycles. Unique molecular identifiers of 12 random nucleotides labeled each cDNA. In TCRdb, the 5' RACE reads were re-called with MiXCR into one record per CDR3 protein. The table has about 1.6 million distinct CDR3 sequences, about 35% seen once. V usage is TRBV11-2 and J usage is TRBJ2-3, with D perhaps TRBD1 or TRBD2 (5 bases each). The sample consisted of blood. This sequence was found in a woman under 40 in good health. CDR3 in amino acids: CASSRTLGGTDTQYF. The CDR3, as DNA: TGTGCCAGCAGTAGGACACTGGGCGGGACAGATACGCAGTATTTT.